These T cell receptor beta chains were read from a single sample in a study of beta chain features in type 1 diabetes. The method was immunoSEQ multiplex PCR; TCRdb's version includes in-frame clones alone and lacks a portion of them. The table lists some 410,000 clones, over 11% of them singletons, with roughly 0.033% in the top ten. What was sequenced was naive CD4+ T cells from blood. All receptors derive from a man aged 25 to 45 in good health. Both conserved end residues are part of each CDR3.

>TRBV5-6
CASSLAGFTEQFF
>TRBV7-9
CASSTQNYGYTF
>TRBV30
CAWSEGTHQPQHF
>TRBV4-3
CASSQGDRLNSPLHF
>TRBV18
CASSPSTNSYNEQFF
>TRBV30
CAWKVSGPQPYNEQFF
>TRBV5-4
CASRGTVNTGELFF
>TRBV2
CASSELRGNSPLHF
>TRBV13
CASSLEGLAGDDTQYF
>TRBV4-2
CASSQEVTGTGDTQYF
>TRBV19
CASKGQSKVGTEAFF
>TRBV30
CAWDGGPSEAFF
>TRBV29-1
CSVRSFGTSGMGNEQFF
>TRBV4-3
CASSQDSFMNTEAFF
>TRBV25-1
CASSEYRGPGANVLTF
>TRBV5-1
CASSLVGIYEQYF
>TRBV7-2
CASSLGDNAYGYTF
>TRBV4-3
CASSQVLAGGKETQYF
>TRBV30
CAWIRDRGSSGANVLTF
>TRBV25-1
CASSETGALYNEQFF
>TRBV5-1
CASSLDGPGYEQYF
>TRBV10-3
CAISGEGNTGELFF
>TRBV6-5
CASIRGDTQYF
>TRBV14
CASSPKAWSEETQYF
>TRBV30
CAWSVGTGNTEAFF
>TRBV2
CASSDGTTLGTDTQYF
>TRBV5-1
CASSFNSRGVNTEAFF
>TRBV9
CASSGALIGEQYF
>TRBV4-3
CASSHRGSGSSYNEQFF
>TRBV4-2
CASSQTSGRTYNEQFF
>TRBV7-9
CASSRTSGLSGHTDTQYF
>TRBV29-1
CSVPLGGANVLTF
>TRBV21-1
CASSKGNGELFF
>TRBV7-8
CASSSYRGRTDTQYF
>TRBV29-1
CSVDRGANYGYTF
>TRBV7-2
CASSPSFSKGNSPYEQYF
>TRBV20-1
CSAFGGTEAFF
>TRBV7-9
CASSLQGNYGYTF
>TRBV5-4
CASSAATGVNTEAFF
>TRBV4-1
CASSQGRPRGTDTQYF
>TRBV19
CASSGTGEGYTF
>TRBV29-1
CSGATSGGRNEQFF
>TRBV18
CASSPQGARANEKLFF
>TRBV5-6
CASSPVLGGYTF
>TRBV7-3
CASSSGSGETQYF
>TRBV4-1
CASSQQGLNTEAFF
>TRBV7-9
CASSPETPAETQYF
>TRBV5-6
CASSLAALDTQYF
>TRBV13
CASSLGGWGQGMNTEAFF
>TRBV5-4
CASSLSQSSYNEQFF
>TRBV29-1
CSAYTGVPYTQYF